The 24 T cell receptor beta chains presented below share a single source sample, sequenced in a study of human T cells and chemical hapten exposure. Time point defined: pre-sensitization, week 0. Treatment: therapeutic diphenylcyclopropenone sensitization with weekly scalp DPC. TCRdb fed the RACE reads into MiXCR, producing one record per CDR3 protein. The sample yields about 350,000 distinct CDR3 sequences, 5% to 6.5% seen once. Sequencing used whole blood, obtained in connection with sensitization to the hapten diphenylcyclopropenone (DPC). The receptors here all came from a woman between 18 and 30 years old with alopecia areata. Some clones in this sample may be carry-over from other donors' samples.

The chain has TRBV27 and TRBJ2-3; 7 bases are shared with TRBD2. Germline V gene sequence: CDR1 MNHEY, CDR2 SMNVEV (reference sequence). The CDR3 covers 17 residues. After removal of 2 bases from V and 2 bases from J, the junction contained 10 bases not matched to a gene. This chain's CDR3 is CASSLGRDYSLTDTQYF. The DNA of the CDR3 is TGTGCCAGCAGTTTAGGCCGGGACTATTCTCTCACAGATACGCAGTATTTT.

There are a few counts of this clonotype. J is TRBJ2-3 and V is TRBV6-6, with 9 bases identical to TRBD2. CDR1 MNHNY and CDR2 SVGAGI come from the germline V gene (reference sequence). The CDR3 is 15 residues long. The V and J ends lost 5 bases and 5 bases, in that order; junction bases with no gene match: 8. Written as DNA, the CDR3 is TGTGCCAGCAGTGTAGTAGCGGGGGCGGGAGATACGCAGTATTTT. Its protein product is CASSVVAGAGDTQYF.

V usage is TRBV11-3 and J usage is TRBJ2-7, with D possibly TRBD2 on 5 matching bases. In germline, CDR1 is SGHNT, CDR2 YENEEA. CDR3 length equals 13 residues. V was shortened by 5 bases and J by 3 bases, with 11 bases between the two germline ends. In DNA, the CDR3 is TGTGCCAGCAGCCCAGGACGGGACTACGAGCAGTACTTC. It encodes CASSPGRDYEQYF.

The table lists this clonotype with many counts. This chain links TRBV27 with TRBJ2-7; TRBD1 aligns across 7 bases. Germline V gene data show CDR1 as MNHEY and CDR2 as SMNVEV (reference sequence). J gave up 2 bases and V 5 bases, and 6 bases lay outside the gene matches. There are 14 residues in the CDR3. The CDR3 loop is CASSPGGRAYEQYF. In nucleotides, the CDR3 is TGTGCCAGCAGTCCAGGGGGTAGGGCCTACGAGCAGTACTTC.

This clonotype came up many times. The V call is TRBV4-2, the J call TRBJ1-2; possibly TRBD1 for D (5 bases). Germline V CDR1 and CDR2: LGHNA, YNFKEQ. V lost 5 bases, J lost 3 bases, and 13 bases lay in between. CDR3 length: 14 residues. CDR3 loop: CASSSGGAYYGYTF. The CDR3 coding sequence is TGTGCCAGCAGCTCCGGAGGGGCCTACTATGGCTACACCTTC.

This clonotype has at least ten counts. The chain links TRBV6-5 to TRBJ1-1; D not certain. The CDR3 extends over 13 amino acids. The V gene's germline CDR1 is MNHEY and CDR2 SVGAGI. The V end lost 8 bases, the J end lost 5 bases, and 15 bases lay between the germline ends. The CDR3 here is CASESNRETEAFF. The CDR3, as DNA: TGTGCCAGCGAATCGAACAGAGAGACTGAAGCTTTCTTT.

This clonotype appeared many times. V is TRBV11-2 and J is TRBJ1-1, with unresolved D. The V end was cut by 1 base, the J end by 10 bases, with 16 bases between. The CDR3 loop spans 14 amino acids. In germline, CDR1 is SGHAT, CDR2 FQNNGV. CDR3 sequence reads: CASSLGQSGIGAFF. The CDR3 bases are TGTGCCAGCAGCTTAGGGCAGAGTGGTATTGGAGCTTTCTTT.

The chain carries TRBV6-5 and TRBJ1-4, with no clear D. The CDR3 runs to 15 residues. Germline V gene sequence: CDR1 MNHEY, CDR2 SVGAGI. Deletions cut 2 bases from V and 3 bases from J, with 10 bases between. CDR3 coding DNA: TGTGCCAGCAGTTACGGACGGTGGTCTAATGAAAAACTGTTTTTT. Encoded protein: CASSYGRWSNEKLFF.

This clonotype was seen only a few times. The rearrangement uses TRBV12-3 or TRBV12-4 and TRBJ2-2, with D perhaps matching TRBD1 (6 bases). This CDR3 comprises 13 residues. Trimming pared 5 bases from V and 5 bases from J, leaving 9 bases between. CDR3 sequence (DNA): TGTGCCAGCAGTCTCGGACAGACCGGGGAGCTGTTTTTT. Its translation: CASSLGQTGELFF.

In this sample, this clonotype turned up a few times. The chain employs TRBV12-3 or TRBV12-4 and TRBJ2-5; D possibly corresponds to TRBD1 (6 bases). Trimming stripped 3 bases from V and 4 bases from J, with 15 bases between. The CDR3 covers 15 residues. CDR3 amino acids: CASSFGWGRGETQYF. Written as DNA, the CDR3 is TGTGCCAGCAGTTTCGGCTGGGGGCGCGGAGAGACCCAGTACTTC.

In this sample, this clonotype turned up a few times. The CDR3 loop is CASRQSTDTQYF. CDR3 DNA: TGTGCCAGCAGGCAGAGCACAGATACGCAGTATTTT. The chain links TRBV28 to TRBJ2-3; the D is unclear. The length of the CDR3 is 12 residues. The V end lost 6 bases, the J end lost 0 bases, and 4 bases lay between the germline ends. Germline V gene data show CDR1 as MDHEN and CDR2 as SYDVKM.

In this sample, this clonotype turned up many times. The rearrangement links TRBV9 to TRBJ2-3; 7 positions agree with TRBD1. This CDR3 has 14 amino acids. Trimming took 5 bases from V and 3 from J; bases not matched to a gene: 6. Per the germline V gene, CDR1 is SGDLS and CDR2 is YYNGEE. CDR3 sequence (DNA): TGTGCCAGCAGGGGACAGTCGGTAACAGATACGCAGTATTTT. This codes for CASRGQSVTDTQYF.

This clonotype was recorded at least ten times. This sequence joins TRBV28 and TRBJ1-6; TRBD1 might be the D (5 bases). This CDR3 has 13 residues. Germline values: CDR1 MDHEN, CDR2 SYDVKM. Trimming removed 6 bases at V and 14 bases at J, with 17 bases between. The CDR3 region is CASRGPGGESLHF. The CDR3 nucleotides read TGTGCCAGCAGGGGGCCGGGGGGTGAGTCCCTCCACTTT.

This clonotype was recorded a few times. The chain links TRBV7-2 to TRBJ1-1; no reliable D call. This CDR3 has 13 residues. V was trimmed by 1 base and J by 4 bases, leaving 7 bases between them. Germline V CDR1 and CDR2: SGHTA, FQGNSA. For the CDR3, the DNA is TGTGCCAGCAGCTTAGATCACAGCACTGAAGCTTTCTTT. This gives the protein CASSLDHSTEAFF.

This clonotype occurred many times. The chain carries TRBV28 and TRBJ2-7, with a weak D call TRBD1 (5 bases). The CDR3 is 16 residues long. The germline V and J ends were trimmed by 3 bases and 0 bases, with 15 bases remaining between them. CDR1 is MDHEN, CDR2 SYDVKM, per germline. The CDR3: CASSFSGRESSYEQYF. CDR3 in DNA: TGTGCCAGCAGTTTTTCGGGCAGGGAATCCTCCTACGAGCAGTACTTC.

Ten or more counts support this clonotype. The chain combines TRBV7-2 with TRBJ2-3; D ambiguous. Per the germline V gene, CDR1 is SGHTA and CDR2 is FQGNSA. V shed 3 bases and J shed 0 bases, with 10 bases lying between them. This CDR3 comprises 15 residues. The CDR3: CASSLGPPSTDTQYF. CDR3 coding DNA: TGTGCCAGCAGCTTGGGTCCCCCTAGCACAGATACGCAGTATTTT.

In this sample, this clonotype turned up a few times. V usage is TRBV24-1 and J usage is TRBJ1-1, with 9 bases aligning to TRBD1. With V trimmed by 4 bases and J by 4 bases, 6 bases remained unmatched. This CDR3 has 15 amino acids. CDR1 is KGHDR and CDR2 is SFDVKD in the germline V gene. DNA for the CDR3: TGTGCCACCAGTGAGTATGACAGGGGGATCACTGAAGCTTTCTTT. This codes for CATSEYDRGITEAFF.

This rearrangement joins TRBV15 to TRBJ1-1; D is unresolved. From germline, CDR1 is LNHNV and CDR2 YYDKDF (reference sequence). The CDR3 totals 16 residues. V gave up 0 bases and J gave up 3 bases, with 14 bases separating them. The CDR3 loop reads CATSRDGMGKDTEAFF. The CDR3 bases are TGTGCCACCAGCAGAGATGGGATGGGTAAGGACACTGAAGCTTTCTTT.

This clonotype was recorded at least ten times. J is TRBJ2-1 and V is TRBV28; TRBD2 might be the D (5 bases). The V end was cut by 2 bases, the J end by 8 bases, with 7 bases between. This CDR3 has 12 residues. Looked up from germline, CDR1 is MDHEN and CDR2 is SYDVKM. CDR3 DNA sequence: TGTGCCAGCAGTTTAATGAGGGATGAGCAGTTCTTC. Translating it yields CASSLMRDEQFF.

This clonotype was observed at least ten times. J is TRBJ1-1 and V is TRBV29-1; 7 bases align to TRBD1. The CDR3 sequence is 14 residues long. Germline V gene lookup returns CDR1 SQVTM and CDR2 ANQGSEA. V lost 5 bases and J lost 5; bases outside the gene matches: 11. Here the CDR3 reads CSVQLDRAGTEAFF. CDR3 sequence (DNA): TGCAGCGTTCAACTTGACAGGGCTGGTACTGAAGCTTTCTTT.

Only a few counts were recorded for this clonotype. The CDR3, as DNA: TGTGCCAGCAGCTTTACAGGGGAAGAACAGCCCCAGCATTTT. This translates into CASSFTGEEQPQHF. The V gene is TRBV5-6, the J gene TRBJ1-5; 7 bases match TRBD1. The V segment lost 2 bases and the J segment 7 bases; nucleotides outside the gene matches: 6. The V gene's germline CDR1 is SGHDT and CDR2 YYEEEE. The CDR3 contains 14 residues.

This clonotype has a count of ten or more. The rearrangement joins TRBV12-3 or TRBV12-4 to TRBJ1-1, with TRBD1 as a possible D gene (5 bases). V was clipped by 3 bases and J by 11 bases, with 16 bases between them. The CDR3 consists of 13 residues. The CDR3 sequence: CASSLAARGRAFF. DNA of the CDR3: TGTGCCAGCAGTTTGGCGGCGAGGGGTCGTGCTTTCTTT.

This clonotype has only a few counts. The chain employs TRBV6-6 and TRBJ1-1; D is ambiguous. The CDR3 contains 16 residues. Trimming stripped 0 bases from V and 0 bases from J, with 11 bases between. Germline V gives CDR1 MNHNY, CDR2 SVGAGI (reference sequence). The CDR3 reads CASSYSGSRLNTEAFF. DNA for the CDR3: TGTGCCAGCAGTTACTCCGGAAGCCGCCTGAACACTGAAGCTTTCTTT.

Ten or more counts support this clonotype. V usage is TRBV28 and J usage is TRBJ1-6; 7 bases align to TRBD1. The junction had 13 bases not matched to a gene; V was cut back by 5 bases and J by 3 bases. The length of the CDR3 is 18 residues. Germline V gene sequence: CDR1 MDHEN, CDR2 SYDVKM. Here the CDR3 DNA reads TGTGCCAGCAGTCTTACTCATTGGGACAGTCTCTATAATTCACCCCTCCACTTT. Translation: CASSLTHWDSLYNSPLHF.